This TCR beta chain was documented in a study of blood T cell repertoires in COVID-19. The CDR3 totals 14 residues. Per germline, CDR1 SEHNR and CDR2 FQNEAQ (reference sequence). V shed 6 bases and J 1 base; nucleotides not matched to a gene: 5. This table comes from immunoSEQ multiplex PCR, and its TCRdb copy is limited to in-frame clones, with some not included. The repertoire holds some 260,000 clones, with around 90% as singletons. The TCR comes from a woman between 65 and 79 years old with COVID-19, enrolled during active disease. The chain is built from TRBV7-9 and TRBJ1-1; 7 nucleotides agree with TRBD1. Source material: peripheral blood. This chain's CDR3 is CASSSGQENTEAFF. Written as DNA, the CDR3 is TGTGCCAGCAGTTCTGGACAGGAGAACACTGAAGCTTTCTTT.